This T cell receptor (beta chain) stems from a study of OX40 agonist ivuxolimab in advanced cancers. Some clones are missing from TCRdb's copy, which holds only in-frame ones; the method was immunoSEQ multiplex PCR. Of more than 50,000 clones in the sample, approximately 93% were seen once. CDR3 size: 13 residues. V was pared by 3 bases and J by 5 bases, with 10 bases between. Germline V gives CDR1 MDHEN, CDR2 SYDVKM. Sequencing used CD4+ or CD8+ T cells sorted from blood, obtained in a trial of the OX40 agonist ivuxolimab. This TCR was recovered from an adult with an advanced solid tumor such as melanoma, head and neck, liver or kidney cancer. This rearrangement joins TRBV28 to TRBJ2-5, with D unresolved. The CDR3 sequence is CASSLGRTETQYF. In nucleotides, the CDR3 is TGTGCCAGCAGTTTGGGTAGGACGGAGACCCAGTACTTC.